This T cell receptor beta chain was sequenced during a study of identical twins. Study-wide results and caveats: Donors were not followed over many years; analysis was cross-sectional. Memory repertoires lacked the insertion deficit that abundant cord blood beta clonotypes showed. Within beta out-of-frame sequences, the excess sharing observed between twins was weaker.

There are a few counts of this clonotype. As yet, its antigen is unknown. Template switching added a universal primer binding site, and final cDNA carried unique molecular identifiers. MiXCR was run by TCRdb on the 5' RACE reads, yielding one entry per CDR3 protein. The sample records around 1.7 million distinct CDR3 sequences, around a third being singletons. Trimming cost V 6 bases and J 8 bases, with 11 bases left between them. This CDR3 comprises 12 residues. The source is a newborn girl in good health. The gene calls are TRBV12-3 or TRBV12-4 and TRBJ2-1; D is perhaps TRBD1 (5 bases). The material sequenced was cord blood. The CDR3: CASSPGKDEQFF. DNA of the CDR3: TGTGCCAGCAGCCCAGGGAAGGATGAGCAGTTCTTC.